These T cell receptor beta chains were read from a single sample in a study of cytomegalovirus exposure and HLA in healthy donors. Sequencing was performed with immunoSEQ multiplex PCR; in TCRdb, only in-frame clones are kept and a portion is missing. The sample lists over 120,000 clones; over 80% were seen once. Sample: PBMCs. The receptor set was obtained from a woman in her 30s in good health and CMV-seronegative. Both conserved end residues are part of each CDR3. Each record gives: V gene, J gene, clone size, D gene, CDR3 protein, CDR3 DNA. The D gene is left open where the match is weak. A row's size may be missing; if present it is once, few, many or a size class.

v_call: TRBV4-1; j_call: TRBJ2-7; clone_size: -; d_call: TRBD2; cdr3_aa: CASSQDRLAGGVQYF; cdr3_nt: TGCGCCAGCAGCCAAGATCGACTAGCGGGAGGTGTTCAGTACTTC
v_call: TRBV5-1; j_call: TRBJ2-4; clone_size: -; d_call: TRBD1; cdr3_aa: CASSILGTGDDIQYF; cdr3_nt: TGCGCCAGCAGCATACTCGGGACAGGGGACGACATTCAGTACTTC
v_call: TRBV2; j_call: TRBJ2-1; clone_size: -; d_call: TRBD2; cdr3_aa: CASNGGSSYNEQFF; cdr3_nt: TGTGCCAGCAATGGCGGGAGCTCCTACAATGAGCAGTTCTTC
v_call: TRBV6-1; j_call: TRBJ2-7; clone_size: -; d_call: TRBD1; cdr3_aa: CASGRDRIYEQYF; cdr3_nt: TGTGCCAGCGGCCGGGACAGGATCTACGAGCAGTACTTC
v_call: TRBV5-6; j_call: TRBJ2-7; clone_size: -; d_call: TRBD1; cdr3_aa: CASSLDPGTGGYEQYF; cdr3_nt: TGTGCCAGCAGCTTGGATCCCGGGACAGGGGGCTACGAGCAGTACTTC
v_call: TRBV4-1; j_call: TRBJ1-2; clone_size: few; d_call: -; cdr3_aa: CASSLGEAQTF; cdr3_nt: TGCGCCAGCAGCCTCGGGGAGGCCCAAACCTTC
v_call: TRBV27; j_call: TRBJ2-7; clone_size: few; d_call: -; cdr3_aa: CASSLSGVRTYEQYF; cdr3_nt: TGTGCCAGCAGTTTATCAGGGGTCCGTACCTACGAGCAGTACTTC
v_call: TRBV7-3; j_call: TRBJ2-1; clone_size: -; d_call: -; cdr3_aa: CASSLVGYGYNEQFF; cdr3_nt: TGTGCCAGCAGCTTGGTCGGTTACGGCTACAATGAGCAGTTCTTC
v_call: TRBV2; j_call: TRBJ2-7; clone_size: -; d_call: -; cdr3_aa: CATAGDNYAYEQYF; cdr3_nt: TGTGCCACCGCAGGGGATAACTACGCCTACGAGCAGTACTTC
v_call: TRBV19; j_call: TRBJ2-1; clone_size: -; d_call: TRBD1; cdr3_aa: CASSISLAVGQGNEQFF; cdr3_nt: TGTGCCAGTAGTATCTCTCTGGCGGTCGGACAGGGCAATGAGCAGTTCTTC
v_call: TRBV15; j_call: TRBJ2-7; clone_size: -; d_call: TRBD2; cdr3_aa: CATSTNGGYEQYF; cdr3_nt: TGTGCCACCAGCACAAACGGGGGGTACGAGCAGTACTTC
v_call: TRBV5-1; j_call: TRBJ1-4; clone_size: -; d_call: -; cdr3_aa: CASSGGSTNEKLFF; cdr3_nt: TGCGCCAGCAGCGGCGGCTCAACTAATGAAAAACTGTTTTTT
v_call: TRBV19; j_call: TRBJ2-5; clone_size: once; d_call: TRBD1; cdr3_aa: CASSITGGKETQYF; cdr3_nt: TGTGCCAGTAGTATCACAGGGGGGAAAGAGACCCAGTACTTC
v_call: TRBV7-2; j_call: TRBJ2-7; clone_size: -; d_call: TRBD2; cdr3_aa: CASSLTSGSSYEQYF; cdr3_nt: TGTGCCAGCAGTCTTACTAGCGGGAGCTCCTACGAGCAGTACTTC
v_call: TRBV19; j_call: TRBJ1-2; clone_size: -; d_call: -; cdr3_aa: CASSIRRGLYGYTF; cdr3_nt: TGTGCCAGTAGTATTCGCAGGGGACTATATGGCTACACCTTC
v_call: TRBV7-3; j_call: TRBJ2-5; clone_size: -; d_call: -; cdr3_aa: CASSPSVRGETQYF; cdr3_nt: TGTGCCAGCAGTCCTAGTGTTAGGGGAGAGACCCAGTACTTC
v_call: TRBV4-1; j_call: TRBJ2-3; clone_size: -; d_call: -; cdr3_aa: CASSQVGNTDTQYF; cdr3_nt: TGCGCCAGCAGCCAAGTGGGCAACACAGATACGCAGTATTTT
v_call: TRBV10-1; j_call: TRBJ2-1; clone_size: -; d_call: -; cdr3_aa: CASSKIGRSYNEQFF; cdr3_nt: TGCGCCAGCAGTAAGATCGGGAGATCCTACAATGAGCAGTTCTTC
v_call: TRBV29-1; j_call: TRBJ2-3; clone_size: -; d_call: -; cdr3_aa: CSVEGQVGVTDTQYF; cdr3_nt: TGCAGCGTTGAAGGACAGGTCGGAGTCACAGATACGCAGTATTTT
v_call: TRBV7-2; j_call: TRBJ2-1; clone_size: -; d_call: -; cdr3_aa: CASSQPWERLYNEQFF; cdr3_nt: TGTGCCAGCAGTCAACCCTGGGAGCGCCTTTACAATGAGCAGTTCTTC
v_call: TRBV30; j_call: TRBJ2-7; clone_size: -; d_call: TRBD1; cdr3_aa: CASRRDRGREQYF; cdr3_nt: TGTGCCTCGCGACGGGACAGGGGGCGGGAGCAGTACTTC
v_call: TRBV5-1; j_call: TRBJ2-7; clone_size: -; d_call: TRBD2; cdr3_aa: CASSLGPQREGYEQYF; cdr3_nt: TGCGCCAGCAGCTTGGGTCCCCAGCGGGAGGGCTACGAGCAGTACTTC
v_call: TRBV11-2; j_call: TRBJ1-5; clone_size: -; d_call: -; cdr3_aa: CASSPGFGFNQPQHF; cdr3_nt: TGTGCCAGCAGCCCCGGGTTTGGATTCAATCAGCCCCAGCATTTT
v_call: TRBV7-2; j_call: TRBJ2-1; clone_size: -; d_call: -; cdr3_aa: CASSFSDYPTYNEQFF; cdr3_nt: TGTGCCAGCAGCTTCTCCGACTACCCAACCTACAATGAGCAGTTCTTC
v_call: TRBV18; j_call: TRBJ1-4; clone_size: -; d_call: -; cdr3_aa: CASSPAGTEKLFF; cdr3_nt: TGTGCCAGCTCACCTGCGGGAACTGAAAAACTGTTTTTT
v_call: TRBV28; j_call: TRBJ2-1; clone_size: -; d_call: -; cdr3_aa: CASTRPGLWNEQFF; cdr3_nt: TGTGCCAGCACCCGACCGGGACTCTGGAATGAGCAGTTCTTC
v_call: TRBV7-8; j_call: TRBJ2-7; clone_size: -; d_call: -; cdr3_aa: CASSTPAGTYEQYF; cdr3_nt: TGTGCCAGCAGCACACCCGCCGGGACCTACGAGCAGTACTTC
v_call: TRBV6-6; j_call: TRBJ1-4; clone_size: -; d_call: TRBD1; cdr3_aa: CASSYRDRLEKLFF; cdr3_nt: TGTGCCAGCAGTTACCGGGACAGACTTGAAAAACTGTTTTTT
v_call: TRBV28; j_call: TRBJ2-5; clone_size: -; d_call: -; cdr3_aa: CASSFLSEGQETQYF; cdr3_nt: TGTGCCAGCAGTTTTTTATCAGAGGGACAAGAGACCCAGTACTTC
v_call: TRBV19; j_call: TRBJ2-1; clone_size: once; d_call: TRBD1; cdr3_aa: CASRNPGQGQYNEQFF; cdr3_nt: TGTGCCAGTAGAAATCCGGGACAGGGTCAGTACAATGAGCAGTTCTTC
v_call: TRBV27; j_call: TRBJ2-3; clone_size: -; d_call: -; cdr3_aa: CASSLARSTDTQYF; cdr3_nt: TGTGCCAGCAGTTTAGCGCGGAGCACAGATACGCAGTATTTT
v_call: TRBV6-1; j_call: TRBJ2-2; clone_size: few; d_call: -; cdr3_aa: CASTQLGSTGELFF; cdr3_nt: TGTGCCAGCACTCAACTTGGTAGCACCGGGGAGCTGTTTTTT
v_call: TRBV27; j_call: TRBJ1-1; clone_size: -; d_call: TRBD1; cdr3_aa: CASSLPDRVTEAFF; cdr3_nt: TGTGCCAGCAGTTTACCTGACAGGGTCACTGAAGCTTTCTTT
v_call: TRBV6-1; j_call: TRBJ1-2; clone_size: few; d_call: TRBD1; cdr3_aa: CASSEAGRGDRSYYGYTF; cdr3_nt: TGTGCCAGCAGTGAAGCGGGGAGGGGGGACAGGAGCTACTATGGCTACACCTTC
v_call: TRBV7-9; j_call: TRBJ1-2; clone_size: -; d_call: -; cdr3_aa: CASTPPRVGYGYTF; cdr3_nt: TGTGCCAGCACCCCCCCCAGGGTGGGCTATGGCTACACCTTC
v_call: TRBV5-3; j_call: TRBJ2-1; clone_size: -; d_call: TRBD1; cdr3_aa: CARSFGTGVLNEQFF; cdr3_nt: TGTGCCAGAAGCTTCGGGACAGGGGTACTTAATGAGCAGTTCTTC
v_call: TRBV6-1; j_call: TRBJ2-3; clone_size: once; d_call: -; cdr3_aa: CASSAQFHTDTQYF; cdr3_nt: TGTGCCAGCAGTGCGCAGTTTCACACAGATACGCAGTATTTT
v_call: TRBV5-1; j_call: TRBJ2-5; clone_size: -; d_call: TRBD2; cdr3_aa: CASSLGTSGGQETQYF; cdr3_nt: TGCGCCAGCAGCTTGGGGACTAGCGGGGGGCAAGAGACCCAGTACTTC
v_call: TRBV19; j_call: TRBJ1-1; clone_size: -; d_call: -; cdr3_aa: CASDPGTNTEAFF; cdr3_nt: TGTGCCAGTGACCCGGGGACTAACACTGAAGCTTTCTTT
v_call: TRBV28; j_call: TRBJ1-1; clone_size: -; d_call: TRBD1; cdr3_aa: CASLRDRGFSEAFF; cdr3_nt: TGTGCCAGCCTCCGGGACAGGGGTTTCTCTGAAGCTTTCTTT
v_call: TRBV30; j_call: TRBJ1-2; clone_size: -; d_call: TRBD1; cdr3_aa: CAWSMKGAENYGYTF; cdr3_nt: TGTGCCTGGAGTATGAAGGGGGCGGAGAACTATGGCTACACCTTC
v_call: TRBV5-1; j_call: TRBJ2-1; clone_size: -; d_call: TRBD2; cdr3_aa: CASSGGGPNEQFF; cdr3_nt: TGCGCCAGCAGCGGGGGAGGGCCGAATGAGCAGTTCTTC
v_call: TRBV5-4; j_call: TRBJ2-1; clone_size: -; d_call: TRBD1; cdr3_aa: CASSLAQGGRQFF; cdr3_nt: TGTGCCAGCAGCTTGGCACAGGGGGGTCGGCAGTTCTTC
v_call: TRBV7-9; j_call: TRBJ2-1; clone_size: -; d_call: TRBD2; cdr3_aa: CASSLAAGTSGYNEQFF; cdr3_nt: TGTGCCAGCAGCTTAGCGGCCGGGACTAGCGGATACAATGAGCAGTTCTTC